The clone carrying this TCR beta chain turned up a few times. What it binds is unknown. This sample stems from a study of CD8 T cells in ankylosing spondylitis. Via MiXCR, TCRdb re-called the 5' RACE reads, giving one row per CDR3 protein. The sample has 150,000 to 250,000 distinct CDR3 sequences, 13% seen once. Notes on the study in general: For ankylosing spondylitis blood, a TCR beta motif of eight or nine highly homologous variants appeared characteristic.

Deletions cut 2 bases from V and 5 bases from J, with 11 bases between. This CDR3 spans 14 amino acids. Germline lookup yields CDR1 MNHEY and CDR2 SMNVEV (reference sequence). V usage is TRBV27 and J usage is TRBJ2-3; D unclear. The source material was blood, either unsorted or a sorted T cell fraction (not recorded which). This clonotype was obtained from a male donor with ankylosing spondylitis or in good health (not recorded which). CDR3 loop: CASSLGGIKDTQYF. Written as DNA, the CDR3 is TGTGCCAGCAGTTTAGGTGGGATCAAAGATACGCAGTATTTT.